These 26 T cell receptor beta chains were sequenced from one sample in a study of response to subunit inactivated influenza vaccine. TCRdb re-analysed the RT-PCR reads in MiXCR, keeping a single row per CDR3 protein. The sample carries fewer than 800,000 distinct CDR3 sequences, 15% to 18% recorded once. Sequencing used PBMCs from blood, obtained 12 days after vaccination. These receptor sequences come from a man aged 50 to 59 who received an inactivated influenza vaccine.

This clonotype has a handful of counts. The CDR3: CSVAGTGEQYF. The CDR3 coding sequence is TGCAGCGTAGCCGGAACCGGCGAGCAGTACTTC. This sequence joins TRBV29-1 and TRBJ2-7; D remains ambiguous. This CDR3 contains 11 residues. Trimming stripped 6 bases from V and 6 bases from J, with 12 bases between. Germline values: CDR1 SQVTM, CDR2 ANQGSEA.

The CDR3 DNA follows: TGCGCCAGCAGCCGGCCTACCAGCGGACAGCAAGAGACCCAGTACTTC. Translation gives CASSRPTSGQQETQYF. This chain uses TRBV5-1 with TRBJ2-5; a weak D match, TRBD1 (6 bases). There are 16 residues in the CDR3. Trimming took off 4 bases at V and 2 bases at J, with 18 bases between the two ends. Germline values: CDR1 SGHRS, CDR2 YFSETQ.

CDR3 loop: CSVELGAVWMRTQYF. In DNA form, the CDR3 reads TGCAGCGTTGAGTTGGGGGCCGTCTGGATGAGGACCCAGTACTTC. The chain links TRBV29-1 to TRBJ2-5, with D possibly TRBD1 on 6 matching bases. Germline-derived CDR1 and CDR2 are SQVTM and ANQGSEA. The CDR3 sequence is 15 residues long. With 3 bases removed from V and 7 bases from J, the gap between germline ends came to 21 bases.

This chain connects TRBV4-1 to TRBJ2-5, with D uncertain. Trimming shortened V by 0 bases and J by 6 bases, and 11 bases separated the two germline ends. Germline V gene lookup returns CDR1 MGHRA and CDR2 YSYEKL. This CDR3 has 14 residues. This CDR3 is CASSQDSLVQTQYF. CDR3 DNA sequence: TGCGCCAGCAGCCAAGATAGCCTCGTACAGACCCAGTACTTC.

This clonotype was seen a handful of times. The chain has TRBV4-3 and TRBJ2-7; 8 bases match TRBD1. V lost 1 base and J lost 3; bases outside the gene matches: 5. CDR3 size: 15 residues. In germline, CDR1 is LGHNA, CDR2 YSLEER. CDR3 nucleotides: TGCGCCAGCAGCCAAGGGACAGGGAGTTTCTACGAGCAGTACTTC. This encodes CASSQGTGSFYEQYF.

The chain combines TRBV30 with TRBJ1-5; D gene uncertain. This CDR3 contains 12 residues. Trimming stripped 5 bases from V and 6 bases from J, with 11 bases between. CDR1 and CDR2 (germline): GTSNPN, SVGIG (reference sequence). CDR3 residues: CAWEHYGQPQHF. CDR3 in DNA: TGTGCCTGGGAACATTATGGTCAGCCCCAGCATTTT.

The chain has TRBV12-3 or TRBV12-4 and TRBJ1-4, with TRBD1 identical over 9 bases. The CDR3 is made up of 16 amino acids. The junction had 6 bases not matched to a gene; V was cut back by 5 bases and J by 2 bases. CDR3 in DNA: TGTGCCAGCAGTACCGGGACAGGGAGGACTAATGAAAAACTGTTTTTT. Its protein product is CASSTGTGRTNEKLFF.

The chain joins TRBV7-9 to TRBJ1-5; maybe TRBD1 (5 bases). The V gene's germline CDR1 is SEHNR and CDR2 FQNEAQ (reference sequence). This CDR3 is built from 13 residues. V dropped 5 bases and J dropped 5 bases, with 10 bases sitting between them. The CDR3 DNA reads as TGTGCCAGCAGCGGGGGGGGGGATCAGCCCCAGCATTTT. Translating it yields CASSGGGDQPQHF.

The CDR3 region is CASRRPQETQYF. In nucleotides, the CDR3 is TGTGCCAGCAGGCGACCCCAAGAGACCCAGTACTTC. The chain employs TRBV12-3 or TRBV12-4 and TRBJ2-5; D call uncertain. CDR3 length: 12 residues. V lost 6 bases and J lost 1, with 6 bases in between.

In this sample, this clonotype turned up a few times. The chain uses TRBV7-9 and TRBJ2-1, with TRBD1 matching 7 bases. Trimming at V came to 7 bases and at J to 7 bases, leaving 7 bases not matched to a gene. CDR1 and CDR2 (germline): SEHNR, FQNEAQ (reference sequence). The CDR3 has 13 amino acids. In DNA form, the CDR3 reads TGTGCCAGCACCCTCGACAGGGTTAATGAGCAGTTCTTC. It yields the protein CASTLDRVNEQFF.

This clonotype appeared many times. This chain links TRBV5-1 with TRBJ2-7; D call uncertain. Germline assignment: CDR1 SGHRS and CDR2 YFSETQ. The CDR3 is made up of 12 amino acids. Trimming left V 5 bases short and J 5 bases short, with 11 bases between. The CDR3 nucleotides read TGCGCCAGCAGAGGTTCGGCTAACGAGCAGTACTTC. Protein: CASRGSANEQYF.

This clonotype came up a few times. This chain uses TRBV23-1 with TRBJ2-3; TRBD2 might be the D (5 bases). TRBV23-1 is classed as an ORF, of uncertain function. Between the trimmed V and J ends, which lost 2 bases and 8 bases, there was a span of 14 bases. CDR3 length equals 14 residues. CDR3 protein: CASSQPATGVTQYF. CDR3 bases: TGCGCCAGCAGTCAACCCGCGACCGGGGTTACGCAGTATTTT.

This clonotype appeared a few times. The genes are TRBV29-1 and TRBJ2-1; D might be TRBD2 (5 bases). This CDR3 is built from 14 residues. Trimming pared 6 bases from V and 3 bases from J, leaving 15 bases between. Per the germline V gene, CDR1 is SQVTM and CDR2 is ANQGSEA. CDR3 DNA sequence: TGCAGCGTCCCCTTGACGGGATTCTACAATGAGCAGTTCTTC. Translating gives CSVPLTGFYNEQFF.

The chain carries TRBV7-9 and TRBJ1-5, with 7 bases matching TRBD1. This CDR3 has 12 amino acids. The germline V gene encodes CDR1 SEHNR and CDR2 FQNEAQ (reference sequence). Trimming at V came to 7 bases and at J to 9 bases, leaving 6 bases not matched to a gene. The CDR3 is CASTTGESPQHF. CDR3 nucleotides: TGTGCCAGCACCACAGGGGAATCGCCCCAGCATTTT.

This clonotype was picked up a small number of times. The chain recombines TRBV4-2 with TRBJ2-1; D may be TRBD2 (6 bases). Deletions cut 0 bases from V and 9 bases from J, with 12 bases between. The CDR3 spans 14 residues. The germline CDR1 and CDR2 sequences are LGHNA and YNFKEQ. CDR3 amino acids: CASSQDRRVSEQFF. DNA of the CDR3: TGTGCCAGCAGCCAAGATAGGAGGGTCAGTGAGCAGTTCTTC.

The DNA for the CDR3 is TGCGCCAGCAGCTTGACAGCGGGAGTAGAGACCCAGTACTTC. As protein: CASSLTAGVETQYF. The V and J genes are TRBV5-1 and TRBJ2-5; 8 bases line up with TRBD2. The J segment lost 4 bases and the V segment lost 1 base, leaving 3 bases of the junction unmatched. Germline loops: CDR1 SGHRS, CDR2 YFSETQ. The CDR3 is 14 amino acids.

This clonotype appeared a few times. This chain joins TRBV10-3 and TRBJ1-1; D is uncertain. V lost 2 bases and J 8 bases, leaving 15 bases between the germline ends. CDR1 and CDR2 (germline): ENHRY, SYGVKD. This CDR3 spans 14 amino acids. CDR3 sequence reads: CAISETRAQWEAFF. CDR3 bases: TGTGCCATCAGTGAGACCCGGGCCCAGTGGGAAGCTTTCTTT.

This rearrangement joins TRBV4-3 to TRBJ2-2; the D is unclear. From germline, CDR1 is LGHNA and CDR2 YSLEER. Trimming stripped 1 base from V and 7 bases from J, with 16 bases between. The CDR3 consists of 16 residues. Here the CDR3 reads CASSQGFATVGGELFF. The CDR3 nucleotides read TGCGCCAGCAGCCAAGGTTTCGCAACAGTTGGCGGGGAGCTGTTTTTT.

In its sample, this clonotype was seen a few times. The V call is TRBV7-2, the J call TRBJ2-3; D perhaps matches TRBD2 (6 bases). Germline CDR1 SGHTA, CDR2 FQGNSA. The germline V and J ends were trimmed by 1 base and 14 bases, with 13 bases remaining between them. This CDR3 is 12 amino acids long. CDR3 nucleotide sequence: TGTGCCAGCAGCTTAGGGGAGGCCTTTCGGTATTTT. Its protein product is CASSLGEAFRYF.

This clonotype was found a few times. The rearrangement links TRBV6-1 to TRBJ2-6, with 7 bases lining up with TRBD1. The CDR3 spans 18 residues. V shed 6 bases, J shed 2 bases, and the junction held 13 bases outside the gene matches. The germline gives CDR1 MNHNS, CDR2 SASEGT. The CDR3 protein is CASSLFAGGMAGANVLTF. In DNA form, the CDR3 reads TGTGCCAGCAGCCTTTTCGCAGGGGGTATGGCTGGGGCCAACGTCCTGACTTTC.

A word on this clonotype: The junction does not match germline at one end; this may be a read error. This CDR3 is CATRGQYDQPQRF. Written as DNA, the CDR3 is TGTGCCACCCGAGGACAGTATGATCAGCCCCAGCGTTTT. The J gene is TRBJ1-5, the V gene TRBV15; the D gene is possibly TRBD1 (6 bases). The CDR3 sequence is 13 residues long. CDR1 and CDR2 (germline): LNHNV, YYDKDF (reference sequence).

This chain joins TRBV7-9 and TRBJ2-3, with TRBD2 matching over 10 bases. With V trimmed by 4 bases and J by 5 bases, 6 bases remained unmatched. This CDR3 is built from 15 residues. CDR1 is SEHNR and CDR2 is FQNEAQ in the germline V gene (reference sequence). CDR3 coding DNA: TGTGCCAGCAGCTGGGGACTAGCGATTCAAGATACGCAGTATTTT. It is translated as CASSWGLAIQDTQYF.

DNA of the CDR3: TGCAGCGTTGATCGGGATGAGCAGTTCTTC. The encoded protein is CSVDRDEQFF. This chain links TRBV29-1 with TRBJ2-1; D is unresolved. V was cut by 3 bases and J by 8 bases, with 5 bases left in between. The CDR3 runs 10 residues. CDR1 is SQVTM and CDR2 is ANQGSEA in the germline V gene.

A few counts support this clonotype. The chain recombines TRBV6-1 with TRBJ2-5; 8 nucleotides agree with TRBD2. The germline gives CDR1 MNHNS, CDR2 SASEGT. This CDR3 region has 16 residues. V dropped 5 bases and J dropped 7; count of bases not matched to a gene: 15. DNA of the CDR3: TGTGCCAGCAGTCCACGGGGAAGCGGGGGCTCGGGGACCCAGTACTTC. It specifies CASSPRGSGGSGTQYF.

The rearrangement uses TRBV12-3 or TRBV12-4 and TRBJ1-6; no definite D call. This CDR3 is built from 16 residues. The V end lost 6 bases, the J end lost 10 bases, and 22 bases lay between the germline ends. As DNA, the CDR3 is TGTGCCAGCAGCCCTAGTTTTTATAGAGGATGGTCACCCCTCCACTTT. Protein: CASSPSFYRGWSPLHF.

The CDR3 coding sequence is TGCGCCAGCAGCCGGACTAGCGGGGTCACCGGGGAGCTGTTTTTT. It translates to CASSRTSGVTGELFF. The chain is built from TRBV5-1 and TRBJ2-2, with 12 bases matching TRBD2. Trimming at V came to 4 bases and at J to 4 bases, leaving 2 bases not matched to a gene. Germline V gives CDR1 SGHRS, CDR2 YFSETQ. This CDR3 comprises 15 residues. The variable domain in full, completed from reference TRBV5-1 and TRBJ2-2, reads KAGVTQTPRYLIKTRGQQVTLSCSPISGHRSVSWYQQTPGQGLQFLFEYFSETQRNKGNFPGRFSGRQFSNSRSEMNVSTLELGDSALYLCASSRTSGVTGELFFGEGSRLTVL.